This T cell receptor (beta chain) stems from a study of cytomegalovirus exposure and HLA in healthy donors (dated 2017 in TCRdb). Study-level background: The roughly 670 repertoires of the first cohort and the 110 or so validation repertoires were produced on the same platform, according to a later analysis. The study combined high-throughput TCR immunosequencing, statistical association of individual TCRs with disease status, and machine learning to predict cytomegalovirus infection status. The study was designed to test whether signatures of past pathogen exposure could be identified by cataloging public T cell receptors. Along with the roughly 710-subject first cohort, a separate validation cohort of around 120 different subjects was used.

Turning to this clone: Its binding antigen is unknown. Base qualities are not at hand, and no much larger clone is one base apart.

Library construction relied on the immunoSEQ multiplex PCR assay. Per the authors' processing: A statistical classification framework was built to diagnose cytomegalovirus status from the catalog of TCR beta chain sequences. The source is immuneACCESS, and TCRdb retained only in-frame sequences with V and J called. Part of the clones is not carried over; for the studies checked, unresolved V genes explain less than half of this, and the remainder is unexplained. D and trimming were read from the DNA, whereas the V and J calls and clone size are those reported in that table. This sample is represented by about 69,000 clones; 85% to 95% of them were singletons. The ten top clones hold over 0.8% of the sample. What the research found in general, with its limitations: The authors suggested that the approach could potentially be generalized to other disease states and immunological phenotypes. A later analysis had no HLA typing for the validation cohort, so co-occurrence there was scored across all 130 or so repertoires. Subsequent analysis determined that TCRs grouped into clusters in the first cohort also showed a tendency toward co-occurrence across the 120 validation repertoires, and approximately 94% of cluster scores exceeded 0. Cytomegalovirus status was reported to be diagnosed by the classifier with high specificity and sensitivity in both the original and validation cohorts. A few of the identified cytomegalovirus-associated TCR beta chains were confirmed in vitro to be specific for cytomegalovirus antigens. While some public TCRs were present in many individuals, most TCR sequences turned up only very rarely across donors. The study listed 164 TCR beta chains as associated with cytomegalovirus.

From cysteine to phenylalanine, the CDR3 is 17 amino acids long. Left in the record is the CDR3 DNA by itself, 51 bases read in frame from the first base. The V and J ends are trimmed by 5 bases and 2 bases, leaving 19 bases between them. CDR1 and CDR2 (MDHEN, SYDVKM) derive from the germline V gene. Separate from the approximately 700-subject first cohort, the validation cohort of some 130 subjects was the group to which the donors belonged. This clonotype was obtained from a young woman in good health and CMV-seronegative. Sequencing was done on a sample of PBMCs. Here the chain combines TRBV28 and TRBJ1-5; TRBD1 could be the D gene, as 6 bases match. CDR3 protein: CASSQNPQGRGNQPQHF. The bases are TGTGCCAGCAGTCAGAACCCGCAGGGGAGAGGCAATCAGCCCCAGCATTTT.